A selection of T cell receptor beta chains follows, all from one sample in a study of identifying expanded T cells in peripheral blood. TCRdb's copy holds only in-frame clones and misses some; the assay was immunoSEQ multiplex PCR. The sample contains about 63,000 clones, approximately 82% of which appear only once. Sequencing was done on a sample of blood. The receptors were sampled from a person between 18 and 69 years old in good health. Both conserved end residues are part of each CDR3. D genes are given only for firm matches. Size is omitted from some rows. Given values are once, few, many or a class for expanded clones.

clone_size: few
d_call: .
v_call: TRBV19
j_call: TRBJ1-1
cdr3_aa: CASSNVLTNTEAFF
cdr3_nt: TGTGCCAGTAGTAATGTTTTAACGAACACTGAAGCTTTCTTT

clone_size: .
d_call: .
v_call: TRBV2
j_call: TRBJ1-2
cdr3_aa: CASRIGVSNYGYTF
cdr3_nt: TGTGCCAGCAGGATTGGGGTTTCTAACTATGGCTACACCTTC

clone_size: .
d_call: .
v_call: TRBV5-1
j_call: TRBJ2-3
cdr3_aa: CASSLGGSRSDTQYF
cdr3_nt: TGCGCCAGCAGCTTGGGGGGGTCAAGATCAGATACGCAGTATTTT

clone_size: .
d_call: TRBD2
v_call: TRBV5-1
j_call: TRBJ2-5
cdr3_aa: CASSPGGRETQYF
cdr3_nt: TGCGCCAGCAGCCCGGGGGGGCGAGAGACCCAGTACTTC

clone_size: few
d_call: .
v_call: TRBV7-6
j_call: TRBJ2-5
cdr3_aa: CASSLGTGTETQYF
cdr3_nt: TGTGCCAGCAGCTTAGGGACGGGGACGGAGACCCAGTACTTC

clone_size: .
d_call: .
v_call: TRBV27
j_call: TRBJ1-2
cdr3_aa: CASSLSGAPRGYTF
cdr3_nt: TGTGCCAGCAGTTTATCGGGGGCGCCGAGAGGCTACACCTTC

clone_size: .
d_call: .
v_call: TRBV6-1
j_call: TRBJ2-3
cdr3_aa: CASSEVVKSDTQYF
cdr3_nt: TGTGCCAGCAGTGAAGTTGTCAAGTCGGATACGCAGTATTTT

clone_size: .
d_call: .
v_call: TRBV19
j_call: TRBJ1-2
cdr3_aa: CASSASGTTSGVYTF
cdr3_nt: TGTGCCAGTAGTGCGTCCGGGACGACAAGTGGGGTCTACACCTTC

clone_size: .
d_call: .
v_call: TRBV29-1
j_call: TRBJ2-2
cdr3_aa: CSALGAGGELFF
cdr3_nt: TGCAGCGCCCTTGGGGCGGGCGGGGAGCTGTTTTTT

clone_size: .
d_call: .
v_call: TRBV10-2
j_call: TRBJ2-1
cdr3_aa: CASSARTNNEQFF
cdr3_nt: TGCGCCAGCTCCGCCCGAACCAACAATGAGCAGTTCTTC

clone_size: .
d_call: .
v_call: TRBV18
j_call: TRBJ2-3
cdr3_aa: CASSPGGVTDTQYF
cdr3_nt: TGTGCCAGCTCACCGGGGGGAGTCACAGATACGCAGTATTTT

clone_size: .
d_call: TRBD1
v_call: TRBV30
j_call: TRBJ1-5
cdr3_aa: CAWETGGNQPQHF
cdr3_nt: TGTGCCTGGGAAACAGGGGGCAATCAGCCCCAGCATTTT

clone_size: .
d_call: TRBD1
v_call: TRBV29-1
j_call: TRBJ1-4
cdr3_aa: CSVADMGTGPREKLFF
cdr3_nt: TGCAGCGTGGCCGACATGGGGACAGGGCCGCGCGAAAAACTGTTTTTT

clone_size: .
d_call: TRBD2
v_call: TRBV15
j_call: TRBJ2-2
cdr3_aa: CATRAGLAGVDTGELFF
cdr3_nt: TGTGCCACCAGGGCGGGACTAGCGGGTGTCGATACCGGGGAGCTGTTTTTT

clone_size: .
d_call: .
v_call: TRBV7-9
j_call: TRBJ2-1
cdr3_aa: CASSFSETVTNEQFF
cdr3_nt: TGTGCCAGCAGCTTCTCCGAGACAGTGACTAATGAGCAGTTCTTC

clone_size: .
d_call: .
v_call: TRBV12-5
j_call: TRBJ2-7
cdr3_aa: CASGSPRWASYEQYF
cdr3_nt: TGTGCTAGTGGTTCTCCGCGGTGGGCCTCCTACGAGCAGTACTTC

clone_size: .
d_call: .
v_call: TRBV28
j_call: TRBJ2-7
cdr3_aa: CASSFQVTQHYYEQYF
cdr3_nt: TGTGCCAGCAGTTTCCAGGTGACCCAACATTACTACGAGCAGTACTTC

clone_size: .
d_call: .
v_call: TRBV7-2
j_call: TRBJ2-5
cdr3_aa: CASSLYGGRGETQYF
cdr3_nt: TGTGCCAGCAGCTTATATGGGGGCCGGGGAGAGACCCAGTACTTC

clone_size: .
d_call: .
v_call: TRBV10-3
j_call: TRBJ2-7
cdr3_aa: CAISDLIPGVEQYF
cdr3_nt: TGTGCCATCAGTGATCTAATTCCTGGGGTCGAGCAGTACTTC

clone_size: once
d_call: .
v_call: TRBV25-1
j_call: TRBJ1-1
cdr3_aa: CASSESGSRRRAFF
cdr3_nt: TGTGCCAGCAGTGAATCGGGCTCGAGGAGGCGAGCTTTCTTT

clone_size: .
d_call: .
v_call: TRBV4-3
j_call: TRBJ2-7
cdr3_aa: CASSQDRGDFSYEQYF
cdr3_nt: TGCGCCAGCAGCCAAGATAGGGGGGACTTCTCCTACGAGCAGTACTTC

clone_size: .
d_call: TRBD1
v_call: TRBV29-1
j_call: TRBJ2-2
cdr3_aa: CSVDGDRGWTGELFF
cdr3_nt: TGCAGCGTTGATGGGGACAGGGGGTGGACCGGGGAGCTGTTTTTT

clone_size: .
d_call: .
v_call: TRBV7-9
j_call: TRBJ1-6
cdr3_aa: CASSLGPGSRFFSPLHF
cdr3_nt: TGTGCCAGCAGCTTAGGCCCCGGTTCCCGGTTTTTTTCACCCCTCCACTTT

clone_size: .
d_call: .
v_call: TRBV5-4
j_call: TRBJ2-3
cdr3_aa: CASSLPSPSTDTQYF
cdr3_nt: TGTGCCAGCAGCTTGCCTAGCCCGAGCACAGATACGCAGTATTTT

clone_size: .
d_call: TRBD1
v_call: TRBV13
j_call: TRBJ1-1
cdr3_aa: CASSLTGQDPRDF
cdr3_nt: TGTGCCAGCAGCTTAACGGGACAGGACCCGAGGGACTTT

clone_size: few
d_call: TRBD1
v_call: TRBV30
j_call: TRBJ1-1
cdr3_aa: CAWSSGQGAGAFF
cdr3_nt: TGTGCCTGGAGTTCGGGACAGGGGGCCGGAGCTTTCTTT

clone_size: .
d_call: TRBD2
v_call: TRBV5-6
j_call: TRBJ2-1
cdr3_aa: CASRLGLADRNEQFF
cdr3_nt: TGTGCCAGCAGATTGGGACTAGCGGACCGCAATGAGCAGTTCTTC

clone_size: .
d_call: TRBD2
v_call: TRBV5-1
j_call: TRBJ2-3
cdr3_aa: CASSWGLSEDTQYF
cdr3_nt: TGCGCCAGCAGCTGGGGACTATCCGAAGATACGCAGTATTTT

clone_size: .
d_call: .
v_call: TRBV11-3
j_call: TRBJ2-2
cdr3_aa: CASNHRGEIPNTGELFF
cdr3_nt: TGTGCCAGCAACCACCGCGGGGAGATTCCGAACACCGGGGAGCTGTTTTTT

clone_size: .
d_call: TRBD1
v_call: TRBV6-5
j_call: TRBJ1-4
cdr3_aa: CASSSNRGEEKLFF
cdr3_nt: TGTGCCAGCAGTTCTAACAGGGGGGAAGAAAAACTGTTTTTT

clone_size: .
d_call: .
v_call: TRBV10-3
j_call: TRBJ1-2
cdr3_aa: CAISAQSANRDGYTF
cdr3_nt: TGTGCCATCAGTGCCCAGTCGGCAAACAGGGATGGCTACACCTTC

clone_size: .
d_call: .
v_call: TRBV5-1
j_call: TRBJ1-1
cdr3_aa: CASSLDPLNTEAFF
cdr3_nt: TGCGCCAGCAGCTTGGATCCGCTGAACACTGAAGCTTTCTTT

clone_size: .
d_call: TRBD1
v_call: TRBV27
j_call: TRBJ1-2
cdr3_aa: CASSDSGTGWYGYTF
cdr3_nt: TGTGCCAGCAGTGACTCCGGGACAGGGTGGTATGGCTACACCTTC

clone_size: .
d_call: .
v_call: TRBV5-5
j_call: TRBJ2-6
cdr3_aa: CASSLEGSGANVLTF
cdr3_nt: TGTGCCAGCAGCTTGGAGGGATCTGGGGCCAACGTCCTGACTTTC

clone_size: .
d_call: .
v_call: TRBV7-2
j_call: TRBJ2-5
cdr3_aa: CASSENRGPETQYF
cdr3_nt: TGTGCCAGCAGCGAGAACCGGGGCCCAGAGACCCAGTACTTC

clone_size: .
d_call: .
v_call: TRBV18
j_call: TRBJ2-1
cdr3_aa: CASSQGTYNEQFF
cdr3_nt: TGTGCCAGCTCACAGGGGACTTACAATGAGCAGTTCTTC

clone_size: .
d_call: .
v_call: TRBV4-2
j_call: TRBJ1-6
cdr3_aa: CASSQLADSSNSPLHF
cdr3_nt: TGTGCCAGCAGCCAACTAGCAGACAGCTCCAATTCACCCCTCCACTTT

clone_size: .
d_call: .
v_call: TRBV28
j_call: TRBJ2-4
cdr3_aa: CASSTGYNIQYF
cdr3_nt: TGTGCCAGCAGTACAGGTTATAACATTCAGTACTTC

clone_size: large
d_call: .
v_call: TRBV15
j_call: TRBJ1-2
cdr3_aa: CATSGGDLYGYTF
cdr3_nt: TGTGCCACCAGCGGGGGAGATCTATATGGCTACACCTTC

clone_size: .
d_call: .
v_call: TRBV7-9
j_call: TRBJ1-2
cdr3_aa: CASSPGTGYGYTF
cdr3_nt: TGTGCCAGCAGCCCCGGGACTGGTTATGGCTACACCTTC

clone_size: .
d_call: .
v_call: TRBV7-9
j_call: TRBJ1-1
cdr3_aa: CASSLVVLQEGGTTEAFF
cdr3_nt: TGTGCCAGCAGCTTAGTCGTGTTACAGGAGGGGGGCACCACTGAAGCTTTCTTT

clone_size: .
d_call: TRBD1
v_call: TRBV6-6
j_call: TRBJ2-1
cdr3_aa: CASRPYDRGATFEQFF
cdr3_nt: TGTGCCAGCAGGCCCTACGACAGGGGCGCTACTTTTGAGCAGTTCTTC

clone_size: .
d_call: .
v_call: TRBV4-3
j_call: TRBJ1-4
cdr3_aa: CASSQALAGAGRFNEKLFF
cdr3_nt: TGCGCCAGCAGCCAAGCTTTAGCAGGGGCTGGGAGATTTAATGAAAAACTGTTTTTT

clone_size: .
d_call: .
v_call: TRBV6-1
j_call: TRBJ2-6
cdr3_aa: CASRITGANVLTF
cdr3_nt: TGTGCCAGCAGGATCACTGGGGCCAACGTCCTGACTTTC

clone_size: .
d_call: .
v_call: TRBV7-2
j_call: TRBJ2-3
cdr3_aa: CASSLVVMRGRQNTQYF
cdr3_nt: TGTGCCAGCAGCTTAGTGGTAATGAGGGGAAGACAGAATACGCAGTATTTT

clone_size: once
d_call: .
v_call: TRBV27
j_call: TRBJ2-7
cdr3_aa: CASSLWGYEQYF
cdr3_nt: TGTGCCAGCAGTTTATGGGGCTACGAGCAGTACTTC

clone_size: .
d_call: .
v_call: TRBV7-6
j_call: TRBJ1-4
cdr3_aa: CASSLAGMANEKLFF
cdr3_nt: TGTGCCAGCAGCTTAGCAGGGATGGCTAATGAAAAACTGTTTTTT

clone_size: once
d_call: .
v_call: TRBV2
j_call: TRBJ2-1
cdr3_aa: CASRQTDLSYNEQFF
cdr3_nt: TGTGCCAGCAGGCAGACAGACCTTTCCTACAATGAGCAGTTCTTC

clone_size: few
d_call: TRBD2
v_call: TRBV7-2
j_call: TRBJ2-2
cdr3_aa: CASSPYSSGTTGELFF
cdr3_nt: TGTGCCAGCAGCCCCTATAGTAGCGGGACGACCGGGGAGCTGTTTTTT

clone_size: .
d_call: .
v_call: TRBV6-1
j_call: TRBJ2-1
cdr3_aa: CASSEGYRGNEQFF
cdr3_nt: TGTGCCAGCAGTGAAGGATATCGGGGCAATGAGCAGTTCTTC

clone_size: .
d_call: TRBD2
v_call: TRBV5-6
j_call: TRBJ2-3
cdr3_aa: CASSSLAGAMDTQYF
cdr3_nt: TGTGCCAGCAGCAGCTTAGCGGGGGCGATGGATACGCAGTATTTT

clone_size: .
d_call: .
v_call: TRBV25-1
j_call: TRBJ2-3
cdr3_aa: CASSSGGRDHMDTQYF
cdr3_nt: TGTGCCAGCAGTTCCGGGGGGCGGGACCACATGGATACGCAGTATTTT

clone_size: .
d_call: TRBD2
v_call: TRBV4-2
j_call: TRBJ2-7
cdr3_aa: CASSQGLAGEQYF
cdr3_nt: TGTGCCAGCAGCCAAGGACTAGCGGGTGAGCAGTACTTC

clone_size: .
d_call: .
v_call: TRBV29-1
j_call: TRBJ2-5
cdr3_aa: CSVEARRQETQYF
cdr3_nt: TGCAGCGTTGAAGCTAGGCGGCAAGAGACCCAGTACTTC

clone_size: few
d_call: .
v_call: TRBV19
j_call: TRBJ2-3
cdr3_aa: CASSSRGDTDTQYF
cdr3_nt: TGTGCCAGTAGTTCGAGGGGGGACACAGATACGCAGTATTTT